The clone carrying this T cell receptor (beta chain) has a handful of counts. What was amplified from RNA transcripts were TCR beta CDR3 regions. TCR CDR3 regions were first amplified by RT-PCR with HTBI primers. Each CDR3 protein is one row after TCRdb ran MiXCR on the multiplex PCR reads. The sample records about 700,000 distinct CDR3 sequences, less than 15% being singletons. The CDR3 totals 15 residues. Per the germline V gene, CDR1 is SGHAT and CDR2 is FQNNGV. V was cut by 5 bases and J by 3 bases, with 13 bases left in between. This specimen belongs to a study of T cells in Graves' hyperthyroidism and ophthalmopathy.

This TCR derives from a woman younger than 30 with Graves' hyperthyroidism. Material: blood. The genes are TRBV11-2 and TRBJ1-4; D gene ambiguous. CDR3 region: CASSPLFLANEKLFF. The CDR3 region has the DNA TGTGCCAGCAGCCCACTTTTTCTCGCTAATGAAAAACTGTTTTTT.